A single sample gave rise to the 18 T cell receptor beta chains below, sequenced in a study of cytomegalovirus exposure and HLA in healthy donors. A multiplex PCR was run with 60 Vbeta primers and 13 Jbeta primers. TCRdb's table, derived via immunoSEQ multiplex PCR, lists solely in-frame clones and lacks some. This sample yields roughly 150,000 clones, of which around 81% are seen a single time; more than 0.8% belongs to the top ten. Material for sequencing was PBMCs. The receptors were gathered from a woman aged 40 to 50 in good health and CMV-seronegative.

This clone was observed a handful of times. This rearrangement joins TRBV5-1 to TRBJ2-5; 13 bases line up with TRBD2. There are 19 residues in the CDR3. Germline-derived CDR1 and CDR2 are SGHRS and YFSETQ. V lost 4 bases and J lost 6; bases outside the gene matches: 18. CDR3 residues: CASSRSGTSGTGNEKTQYF. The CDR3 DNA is TGCGCCAGCAGCAGGTCCGGGACTAGCGGGACGGGAAATGAAAAGACCCAGTACTTC.

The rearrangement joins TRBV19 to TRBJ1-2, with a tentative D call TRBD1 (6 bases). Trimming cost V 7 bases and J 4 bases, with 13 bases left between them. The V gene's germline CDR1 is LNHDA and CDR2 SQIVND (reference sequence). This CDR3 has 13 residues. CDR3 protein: CASIQDSTYGYTF. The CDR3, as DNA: TGTGCCAGTATCCAGGACAGTACCTATGGCTACACCTTC.

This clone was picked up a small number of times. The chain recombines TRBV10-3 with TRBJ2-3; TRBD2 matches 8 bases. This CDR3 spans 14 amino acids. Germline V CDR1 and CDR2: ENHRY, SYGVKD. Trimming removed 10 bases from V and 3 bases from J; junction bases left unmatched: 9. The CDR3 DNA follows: TGTGCCAGCAAACTAGCGGAGGAGACAGATACGCAGTATTTT. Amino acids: CASKLAEETDTQYF.

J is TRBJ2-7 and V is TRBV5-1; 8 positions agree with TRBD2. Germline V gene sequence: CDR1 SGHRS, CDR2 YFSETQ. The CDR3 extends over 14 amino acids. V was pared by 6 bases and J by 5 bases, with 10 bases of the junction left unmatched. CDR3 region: CASNSGMGQDEQYF. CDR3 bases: TGCGCCAGCAATAGCGGGATGGGGCAGGACGAGCAGTACTTC.

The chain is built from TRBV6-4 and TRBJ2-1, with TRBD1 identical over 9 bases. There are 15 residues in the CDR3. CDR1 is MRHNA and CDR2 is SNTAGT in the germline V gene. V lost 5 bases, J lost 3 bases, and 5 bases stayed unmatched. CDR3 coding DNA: TGTGCCAGCAGTAAGGGACAGGGATACTACAATGAGCAGTTCTTC. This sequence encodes CASSKGQGYYNEQFF.

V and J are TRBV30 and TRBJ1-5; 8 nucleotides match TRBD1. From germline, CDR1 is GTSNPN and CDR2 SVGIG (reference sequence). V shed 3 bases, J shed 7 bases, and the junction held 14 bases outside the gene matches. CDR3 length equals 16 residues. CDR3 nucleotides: TGTGCCTGGAGCGGCGGGACAGGCGGCGTGAAGCAGCCCCAGCATTTT. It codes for CAWSGGTGGVKQPQHF.

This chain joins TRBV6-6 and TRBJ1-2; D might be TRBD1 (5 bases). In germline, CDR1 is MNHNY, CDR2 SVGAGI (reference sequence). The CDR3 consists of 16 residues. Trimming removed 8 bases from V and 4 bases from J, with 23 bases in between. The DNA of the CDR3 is TGTGCCAGCTCCCCTGCCGGGGGAAGCCCTAGCTATGGCTACACCTTC. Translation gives CASSPAGGSPSYGYTF.

CDR3 sequence: CASSIRGPWEPQHF. CDR3 sequence (DNA): TGTGCCAGTAGTATTCGGGGTCCCTGGGAACCCCAGCATTTT. The J gene is TRBJ1-5, the V gene TRBV19; unclear D gene. From germline, CDR1 is LNHDA and CDR2 SQIVND (reference sequence). The CDR3 contains 14 residues. V lost 3 bases and J 10 bases, leaving 16 bases between the germline ends.

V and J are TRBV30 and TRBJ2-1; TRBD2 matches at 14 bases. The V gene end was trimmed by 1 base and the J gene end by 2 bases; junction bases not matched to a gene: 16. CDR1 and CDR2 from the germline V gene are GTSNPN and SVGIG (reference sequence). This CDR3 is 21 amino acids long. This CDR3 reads CAWSGTSGRRGPESPYNEQFF. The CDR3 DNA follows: TGTGCCTGGAGTGGGACTAGCGGGAGGAGAGGGCCAGAGAGCCCCTACAATGAGCAGTTCTTC.

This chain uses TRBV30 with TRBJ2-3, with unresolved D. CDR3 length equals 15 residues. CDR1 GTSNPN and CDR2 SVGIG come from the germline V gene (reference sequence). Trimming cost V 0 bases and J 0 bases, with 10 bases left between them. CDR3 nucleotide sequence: TGTGCCTGGAGTGTAAATCAAATTAGCACAGATACGCAGTATTTT. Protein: CAWSVNQISTDTQYF.

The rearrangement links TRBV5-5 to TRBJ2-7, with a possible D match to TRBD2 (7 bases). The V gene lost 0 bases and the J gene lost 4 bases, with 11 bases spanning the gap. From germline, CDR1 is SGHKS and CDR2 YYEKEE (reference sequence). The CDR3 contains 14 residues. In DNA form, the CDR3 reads TGTGCCAGCAGCTTGGATGGGGGGGCGTACGAGCAGTACTTC. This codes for CASSLDGGAYEQYF.

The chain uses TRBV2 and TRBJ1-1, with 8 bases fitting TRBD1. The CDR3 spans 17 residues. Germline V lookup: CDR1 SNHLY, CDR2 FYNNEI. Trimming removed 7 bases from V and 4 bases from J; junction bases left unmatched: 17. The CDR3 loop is CASNEGTGGLGGTEAFF. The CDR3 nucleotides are TGTGCCAGCAACGAAGGTACAGGGGGGCTTGGCGGCACTGAAGCTTTCTTT.

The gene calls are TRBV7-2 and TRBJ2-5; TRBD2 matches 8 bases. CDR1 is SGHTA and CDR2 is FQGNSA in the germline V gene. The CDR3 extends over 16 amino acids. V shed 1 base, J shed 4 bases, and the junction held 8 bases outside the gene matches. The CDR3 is CASSLGSGRGGETQYF. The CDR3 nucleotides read TGTGCCAGCAGCTTAGGGAGCGGGAGAGGAGGAGAGACCCAGTACTTC.

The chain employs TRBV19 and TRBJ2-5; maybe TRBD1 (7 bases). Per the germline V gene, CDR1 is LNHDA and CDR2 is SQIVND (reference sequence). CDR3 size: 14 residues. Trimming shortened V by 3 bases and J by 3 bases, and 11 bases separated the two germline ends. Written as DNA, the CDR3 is TGTGCCAGTAGTATGGGAGGACAGGAAGAGACCCAGTACTTC. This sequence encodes CASSMGGQEETQYF.

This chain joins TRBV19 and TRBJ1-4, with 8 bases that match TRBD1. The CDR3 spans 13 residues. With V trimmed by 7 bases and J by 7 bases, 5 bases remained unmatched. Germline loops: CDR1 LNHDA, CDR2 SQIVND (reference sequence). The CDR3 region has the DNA TGTGCCAGTAAAGGACAGGGTTTTGAAAAACTGTTTTTT. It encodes CASKGQGFEKLFF. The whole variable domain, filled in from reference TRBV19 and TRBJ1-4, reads DGGITQSPKYLFRKEGQNVTLSCEQNLNHDAMYWYRQDPGQGLRLIYYSQIVNDFQKGDIAEGYSVSREKKESFPLTVTSAQKNPTAFYLCASKGQGFEKLFFGSGTQLSVL.

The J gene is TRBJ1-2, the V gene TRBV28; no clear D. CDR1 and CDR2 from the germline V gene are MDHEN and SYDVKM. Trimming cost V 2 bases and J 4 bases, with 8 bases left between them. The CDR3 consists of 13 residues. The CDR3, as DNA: TGTGCCAGCAGTTTAAATCGGGGCTATGGCTACACCTTC. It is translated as CASSLNRGYGYTF.

This chain's CDR3 is CAWSGMTDGQPQHF. DNA for the CDR3: TGTGCCTGGAGTGGTATGACAGACGGACAGCCCCAGCATTTT. V is TRBV30 and J is TRBJ1-5, with TRBD1 as a possible D gene (5 bases). The CDR3 is made up of 14 amino acids. V was clipped by 1 base and J by 7 bases, with 14 bases between them. From germline, CDR1 is GTSNPN and CDR2 SVGIG (reference sequence).

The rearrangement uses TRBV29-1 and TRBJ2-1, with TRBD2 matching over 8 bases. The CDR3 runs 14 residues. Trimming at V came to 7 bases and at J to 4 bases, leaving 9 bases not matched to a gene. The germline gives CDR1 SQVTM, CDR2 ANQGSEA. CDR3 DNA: TGCAGCGCCGCCGGCCTAGCGGGTTACAATGAGCAGTTCTTC. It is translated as CSAAGLAGYNEQFF.